In this sample, the clone carrying this TCR beta chain turned up a few times. The data are from a study of control samples from healthy donors and cancer patients. The assay was immunoSEQ multiplex PCR, and TCRdb's table has in-frame clones only and misses some. The sample has roughly 140,000 clones; under 90% are singletons. From germline, CDR1 is SGHTA and CDR2 FQGNSA. The CDR3 runs 15 residues. The V end was cut by 1 base, the J end by 2 bases, with 9 bases between. The receptor was derived from a man aged 25-45 years in good health. Sequencing input: blood. The chain links TRBV7-2 to TRBJ2-1, with D possibly being TRBD1 (6 bases). CDR3: CASSLDGTTYNEQFF. CDR3 bases: TGTGCCAGCAGCTTAGATGGGACAACCTACAATGAGCAGTTCTTC.